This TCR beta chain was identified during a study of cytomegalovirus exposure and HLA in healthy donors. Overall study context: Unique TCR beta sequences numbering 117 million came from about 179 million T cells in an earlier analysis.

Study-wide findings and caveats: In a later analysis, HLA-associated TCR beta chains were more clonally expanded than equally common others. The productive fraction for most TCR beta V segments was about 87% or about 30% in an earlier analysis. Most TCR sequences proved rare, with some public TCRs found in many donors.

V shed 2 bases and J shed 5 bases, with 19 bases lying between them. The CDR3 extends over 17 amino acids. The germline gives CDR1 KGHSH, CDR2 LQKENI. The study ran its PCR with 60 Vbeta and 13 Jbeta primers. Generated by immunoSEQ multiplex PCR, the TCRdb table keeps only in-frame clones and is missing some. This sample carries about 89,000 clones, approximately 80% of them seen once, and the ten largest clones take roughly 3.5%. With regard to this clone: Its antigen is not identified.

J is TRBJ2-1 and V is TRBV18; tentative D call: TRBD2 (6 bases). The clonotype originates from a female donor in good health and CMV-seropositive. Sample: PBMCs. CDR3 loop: CASSPDLARTQHNEQFF. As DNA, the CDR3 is TGTGCCAGCTCACCAGACCTAGCGCGAACACAACACAATGAGCAGTTCTTC.